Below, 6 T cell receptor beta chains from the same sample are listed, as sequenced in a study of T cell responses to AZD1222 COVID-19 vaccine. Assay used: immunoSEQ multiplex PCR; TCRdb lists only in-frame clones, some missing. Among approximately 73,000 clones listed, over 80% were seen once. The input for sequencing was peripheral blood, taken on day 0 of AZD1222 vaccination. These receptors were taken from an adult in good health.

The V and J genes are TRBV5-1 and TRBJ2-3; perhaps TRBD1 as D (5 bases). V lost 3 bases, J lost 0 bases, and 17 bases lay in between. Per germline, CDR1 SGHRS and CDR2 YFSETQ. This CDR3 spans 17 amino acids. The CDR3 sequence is CASSWGSLASSTDTQYF. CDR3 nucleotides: TGCGCCAGCAGCTGGGGCAGCTTGGCCTCTAGCACAGATACGCAGTATTTT.

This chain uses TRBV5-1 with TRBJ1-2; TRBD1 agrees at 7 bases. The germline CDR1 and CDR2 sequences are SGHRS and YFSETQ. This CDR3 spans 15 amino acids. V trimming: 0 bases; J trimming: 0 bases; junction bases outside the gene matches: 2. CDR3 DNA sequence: TGCGCCAGCAGCTTGGGGGACAGTACTAACTATGGCTACACCTTC. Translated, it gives CASSLGDSTNYGYTF. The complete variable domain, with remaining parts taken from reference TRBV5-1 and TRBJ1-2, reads KAGVTQTPRYLIKTRGQQVTLSCSPISGHRSVSWYQQTPGQGLQFLFEYFSETQRNKGNFPGRFSGRQFSNSRSEMNVSTLELGDSALYLCASSLGDSTNYGYTFGSGTRLTVV.

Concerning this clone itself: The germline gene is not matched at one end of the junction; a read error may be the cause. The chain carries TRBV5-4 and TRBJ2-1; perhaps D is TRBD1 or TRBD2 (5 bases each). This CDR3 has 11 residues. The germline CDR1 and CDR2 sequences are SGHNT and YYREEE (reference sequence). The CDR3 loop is CRARGGNEQFF. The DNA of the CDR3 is TGCCGGGCTAGGGGCGGGAATGAGCAGTTCTTC.

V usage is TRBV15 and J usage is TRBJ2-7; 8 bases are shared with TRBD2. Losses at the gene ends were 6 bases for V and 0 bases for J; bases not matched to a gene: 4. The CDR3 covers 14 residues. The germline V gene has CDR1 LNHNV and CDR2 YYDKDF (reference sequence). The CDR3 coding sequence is TGTGCCACCAGAACTAGCGGAGGCTCCTACGAGCAGTACTTC. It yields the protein CATRTSGGSYEQYF.

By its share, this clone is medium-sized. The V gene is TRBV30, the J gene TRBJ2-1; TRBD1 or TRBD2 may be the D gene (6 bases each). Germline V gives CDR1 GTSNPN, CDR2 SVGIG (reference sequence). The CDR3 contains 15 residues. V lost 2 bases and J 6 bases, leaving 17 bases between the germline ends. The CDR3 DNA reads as TGTGCCTGGAGTTTAGGGGGGACTCTATCCAATGAGCAGTTCTTC. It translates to CAWSLGGTLSNEQFF. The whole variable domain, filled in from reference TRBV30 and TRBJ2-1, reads SQTIHQWPATLVQPVGSPLSLECTVEGTSNPNLYWYRQAAGRGLQLLFYSVGIGQISSEVPQNLSASRPQDRQFILSSKKLLLSDSGFYLCAWSLGGTLSNEQFFGPGTRLTVL.

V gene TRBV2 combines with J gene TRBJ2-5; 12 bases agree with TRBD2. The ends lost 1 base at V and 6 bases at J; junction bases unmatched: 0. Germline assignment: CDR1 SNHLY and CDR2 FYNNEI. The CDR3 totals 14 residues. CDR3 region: CASSEGTSGKTQYF. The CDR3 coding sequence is TGTGCCAGCAGTGAAGGGACTAGCGGGAAGACCCAGTACTTC.